The clone carrying this TCR beta chain has just a few counts. The sample originates from a study of cytomegalovirus exposure and HLA in healthy donors. This CDR3 has 15 residues. Germline loops: CDR1 LGHNA, CDR2 YNFKEQ. The trim removed 5 bases at V and 2 bases at J, leaving 8 bases unmatched. PCR involved 60 Vbeta and 13 Jbeta primers. Authors' data handling: In a later analysis, some 11 million of some 80 million unique beta chains occurred in at least two donors. Measured with immunoSEQ multiplex PCR; TCRdb has only the in-frame clones, and not every one. The V and J calls and the clone size are those of that table, but D and trimming were determined from the DNA. The profile shows around 110,000 clones, roughly 9% of them singletons.

The chain joins TRBV4-2 to TRBJ1-1; 7 bases match TRBD1. The material sequenced was PBMCs. The TCR sequence derives from a young man in good health and CMV-seronegative. In DNA, the CDR3 is TGTGCCAGCAGCACCCTGACAGGGATCAACACTGAAGCTTTCTTT. It codes for CASSTLTGINTEAFF.